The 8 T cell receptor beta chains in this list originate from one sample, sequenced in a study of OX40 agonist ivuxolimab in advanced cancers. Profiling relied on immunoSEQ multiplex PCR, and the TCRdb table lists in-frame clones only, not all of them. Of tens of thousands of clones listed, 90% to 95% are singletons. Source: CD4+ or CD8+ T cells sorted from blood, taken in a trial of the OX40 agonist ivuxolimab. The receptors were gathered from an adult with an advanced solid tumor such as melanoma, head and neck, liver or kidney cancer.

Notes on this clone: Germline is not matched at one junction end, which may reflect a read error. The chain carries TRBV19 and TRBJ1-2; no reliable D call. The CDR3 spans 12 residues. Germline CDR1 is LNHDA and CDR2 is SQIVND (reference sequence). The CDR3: CVSSIPAYGYTF. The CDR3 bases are TGTGTCAGTAGTATTCCAGCTTATGGCTACACCTTC.

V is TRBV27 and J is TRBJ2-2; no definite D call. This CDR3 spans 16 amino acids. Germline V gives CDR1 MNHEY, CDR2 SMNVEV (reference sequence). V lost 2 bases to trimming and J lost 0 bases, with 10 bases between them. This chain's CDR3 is CASSLGVRTNTGELFF. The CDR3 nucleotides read TGTGCCAGCAGTTTAGGAGTACGGACGAACACCGGGGAGCTGTTTTTT.

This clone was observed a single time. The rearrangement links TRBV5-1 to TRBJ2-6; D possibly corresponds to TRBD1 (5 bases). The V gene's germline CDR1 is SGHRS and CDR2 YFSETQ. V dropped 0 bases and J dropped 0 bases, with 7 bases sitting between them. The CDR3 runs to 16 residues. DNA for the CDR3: TGCGCCAGCAGCTTGGGACAGCTCTCTGGGGCCAACGTCCTGACTTTC. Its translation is CASSLGQLSGANVLTF.

CDR3 in DNA: TGTGCCAGCAGCTTGGGGCAGCACTATGGCTACACCTTC. It is translated as CASSLGQHYGYTF. The V gene is TRBV5-6, the J gene TRBJ1-2; D is unresolved. The CDR3 spans 13 residues. V was trimmed by 0 bases and J by 3 bases, leaving 6 bases between them. CDR1 is SGHDT and CDR2 is YYEEEE in the germline V gene.

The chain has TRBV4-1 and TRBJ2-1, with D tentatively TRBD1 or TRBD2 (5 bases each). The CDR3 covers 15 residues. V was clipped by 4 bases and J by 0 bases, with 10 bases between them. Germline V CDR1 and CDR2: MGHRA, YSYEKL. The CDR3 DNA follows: TGCGCCAGCAGCCGAGCCGGGACCTCCTACAATGAGCAGTTCTTC. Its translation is CASSRAGTSYNEQFF.

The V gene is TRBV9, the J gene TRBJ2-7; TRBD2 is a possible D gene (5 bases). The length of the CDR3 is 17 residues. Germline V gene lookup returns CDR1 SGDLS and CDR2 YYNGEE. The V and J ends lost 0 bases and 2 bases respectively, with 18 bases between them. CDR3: CASSVVPHDGIPYEQYF. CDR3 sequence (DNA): TGTGCCAGCAGCGTAGTTCCTCATGACGGGATTCCCTACGAGCAGTACTTC.

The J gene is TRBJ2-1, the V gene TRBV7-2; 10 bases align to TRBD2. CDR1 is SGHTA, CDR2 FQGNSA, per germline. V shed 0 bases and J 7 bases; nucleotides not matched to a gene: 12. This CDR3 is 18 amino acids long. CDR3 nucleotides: TGTGCCAGCAGCTTAGCGGGGCCTAGCGGGAGTAAATTAAATGAGCAGTTCTTC. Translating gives CASSLAGPSGSKLNEQFF.

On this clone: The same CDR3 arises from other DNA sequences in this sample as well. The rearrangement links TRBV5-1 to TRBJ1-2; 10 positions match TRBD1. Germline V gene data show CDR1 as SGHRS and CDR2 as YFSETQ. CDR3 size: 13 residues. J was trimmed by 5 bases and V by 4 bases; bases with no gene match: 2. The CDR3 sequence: CASSPGQGYGYTF. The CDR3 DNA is TGCGCCAGCAGCCCGGGACAGGGGTATGGCTACACCTTC.